This entry lists 5 T cell receptor beta chains sequenced from one sample in a study of technical replicates of blood from a handful of donors. Using immunoSEQ multiplex PCR, the repertoire was profiled, and TCRdb retains in-frame clones only, with some absent. The sample has about 84,000 clones, about 97% seen once; the top ten hold approximately 0.2%. The source material was T cells isolated from PBMCs. The receptor set was obtained from a human donor in good health.

This sequence joins TRBV19 and TRBJ1-2; D is unclear. The CDR3 sequence is 15 residues long. The V end was cut by 5 bases, the J end by 4 bases, with 17 bases between. Germline V lookup: CDR1 LNHDA, CDR2 SQIVND (reference sequence). The CDR3 reads CASSPRGGLLYGYTF. The CDR3 DNA is TGTGCCAGTAGTCCGCGAGGTGGACTGCTCTATGGCTACACCTTC.

V and J are TRBV5-4 and TRBJ2-7; D might be TRBD2 (5 bases). V dropped 3 bases and J dropped 4 bases, with 17 bases sitting between them. The CDR3 consists of 15 residues. In germline, CDR1 is SGHNT, CDR2 YYREEE (reference sequence). For the CDR3, the DNA is TGTGCCAGCAGCTCACCTAACCGAGGAGGATACGAGCAGTACTTC. As protein: CASSSPNRGGYEQYF.

The CDR3 DNA follows: TGCGCCAGCAGCTTGGCCGCAGGGCCCCCGGGTGAAAAACTGTTTTTT. It specifies CASSLAAGPPGEKLFF. J is TRBJ1-4 and V is TRBV5-1; TRBD1 is a possible D gene (5 bases). Germline V lookup: CDR1 SGHRS, CDR2 YFSETQ. Trimming removed 0 bases from V and 7 bases from J, with 16 bases in between. This CDR3 is 16 amino acids long.

This sequence joins TRBV15 and TRBJ2-7; D may be TRBD1 (6 bases). Trimming stripped 1 base from V and 5 bases from J, with 12 bases between. This CDR3 is 14 amino acids long. The germline CDR1 and CDR2 sequences are LNHNV and YYDKDF (reference sequence). The CDR3 DNA sequence: TGTGCCACCAGCAGAGGGCTACAGGGCCACGAGCAGTACTTC. Translation: CATSRGLQGHEQYF.

The J gene is TRBJ2-2, the V gene TRBV6-4, with D possibly matching TRBD2 (5 bases). V gave up 4 bases and J gave up 4 bases, with 10 bases separating them. The CDR3 spans 14 residues. Germline V gives CDR1 MRHNA, CDR2 SNTAGT. The CDR3 reads CASSAAGLTGELFF. As DNA, the CDR3 is TGTGCCAGCAGTGCTGCGGGCCTCACCGGGGAGCTGTTTTTT.